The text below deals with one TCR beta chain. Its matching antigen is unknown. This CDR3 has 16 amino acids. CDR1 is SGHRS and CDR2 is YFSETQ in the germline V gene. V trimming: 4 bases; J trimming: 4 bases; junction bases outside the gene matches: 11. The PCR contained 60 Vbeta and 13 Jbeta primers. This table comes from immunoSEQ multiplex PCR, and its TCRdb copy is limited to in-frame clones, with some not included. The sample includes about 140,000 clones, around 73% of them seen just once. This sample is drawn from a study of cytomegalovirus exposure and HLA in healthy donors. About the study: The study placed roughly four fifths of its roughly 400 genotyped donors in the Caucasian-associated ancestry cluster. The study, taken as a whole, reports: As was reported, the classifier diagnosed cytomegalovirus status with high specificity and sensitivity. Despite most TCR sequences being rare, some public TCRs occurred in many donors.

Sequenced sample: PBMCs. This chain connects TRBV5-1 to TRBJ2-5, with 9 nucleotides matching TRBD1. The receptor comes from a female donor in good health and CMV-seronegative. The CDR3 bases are TGCGCCAGCAGCGCGACAGGGGGTGGCGCCCGAGAGACCCAGTACTTC. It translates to CASSATGGGARETQYF.